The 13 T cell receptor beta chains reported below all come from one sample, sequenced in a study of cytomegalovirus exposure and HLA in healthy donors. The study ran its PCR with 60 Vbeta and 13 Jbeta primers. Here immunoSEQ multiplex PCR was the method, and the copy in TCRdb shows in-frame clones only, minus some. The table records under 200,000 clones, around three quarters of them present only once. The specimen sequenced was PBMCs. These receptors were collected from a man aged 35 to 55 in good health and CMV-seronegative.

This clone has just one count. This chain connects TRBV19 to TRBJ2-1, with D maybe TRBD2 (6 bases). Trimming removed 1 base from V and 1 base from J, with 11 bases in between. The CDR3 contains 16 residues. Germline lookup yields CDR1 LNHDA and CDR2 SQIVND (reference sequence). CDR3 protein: CASSIGGTRSYNEQFF. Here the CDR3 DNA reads TGTGCCAGTAGTATAGGTGGGACTCGATCCTACAATGAGCAGTTCTTC.

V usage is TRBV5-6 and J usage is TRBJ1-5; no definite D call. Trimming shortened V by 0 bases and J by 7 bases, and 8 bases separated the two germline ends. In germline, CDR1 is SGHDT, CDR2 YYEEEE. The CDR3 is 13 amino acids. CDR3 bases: TGTGCCAGCAGCTTGGGCCCCCTACAGCCCCAGCATTTT. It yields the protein CASSLGPLQPQHF.

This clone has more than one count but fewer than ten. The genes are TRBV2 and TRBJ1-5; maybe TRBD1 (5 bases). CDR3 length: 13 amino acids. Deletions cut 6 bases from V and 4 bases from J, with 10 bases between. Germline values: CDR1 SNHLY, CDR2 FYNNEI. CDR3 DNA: TGTGCCAGCAGACAGGTAGGGAATCAGCCCCAGCATTTT. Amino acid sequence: CASRQVGNQPQHF.

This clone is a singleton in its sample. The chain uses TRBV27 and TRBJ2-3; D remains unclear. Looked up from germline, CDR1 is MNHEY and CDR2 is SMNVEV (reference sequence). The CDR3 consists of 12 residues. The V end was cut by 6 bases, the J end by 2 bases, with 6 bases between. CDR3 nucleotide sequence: TGTGCCAGCAGGGGCTACACAGATACGCAGTATTTT. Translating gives CASRGYTDTQYF.

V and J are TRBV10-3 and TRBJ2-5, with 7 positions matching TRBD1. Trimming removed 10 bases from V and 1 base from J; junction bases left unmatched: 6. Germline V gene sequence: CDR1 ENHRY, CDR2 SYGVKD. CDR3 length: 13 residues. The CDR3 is CATTPGGQETQYF. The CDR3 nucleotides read TGTGCCACCACCCCAGGGGGCCAAGAGACCCAGTACTTC.

The CDR3 here is CASSLVRTQSSYNEQFF. The CDR3 coding sequence is TGCGCCAGCAGCTTGGTTCGGACTCAGAGCTCCTACAATGAGCAGTTCTTC. This chain joins TRBV5-1 and TRBJ2-1, with a weak D call TRBD2 (5 bases). V lost 0 bases to trimming and J lost 0 bases, with 13 bases between them. Per germline, CDR1 SGHRS and CDR2 YFSETQ. The CDR3 runs to 17 residues.

The CDR3 DNA sequence: TGTGCCAGTAGTATAGTAGCAGGGGGGAGCACTGAAGCTTTCTTT. It codes for CASSIVAGGSTEAFF. The V and J genes are TRBV19 and TRBJ1-1; 7 bases map to TRBD1. With V trimmed by 1 base and J by 4 bases, 6 bases remained unmatched. The CDR3 runs to 15 residues. Per germline, CDR1 LNHDA and CDR2 SQIVND (reference sequence).

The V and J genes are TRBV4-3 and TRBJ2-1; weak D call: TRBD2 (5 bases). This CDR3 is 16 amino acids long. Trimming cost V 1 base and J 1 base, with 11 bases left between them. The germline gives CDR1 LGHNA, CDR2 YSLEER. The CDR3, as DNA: TGCGCCAGCAGCCAAGTCATAGCGTCATCCTACAATGAGCAGTTCTTC. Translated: CASSQVIASSYNEQFF.

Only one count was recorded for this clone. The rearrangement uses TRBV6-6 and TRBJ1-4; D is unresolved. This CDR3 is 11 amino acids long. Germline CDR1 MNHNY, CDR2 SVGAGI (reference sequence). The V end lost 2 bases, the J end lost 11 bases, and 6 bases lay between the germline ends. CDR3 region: CASSYEYKLFF. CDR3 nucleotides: TGTGCCAGCAGTTACGAGTATAAACTGTTTTTT.

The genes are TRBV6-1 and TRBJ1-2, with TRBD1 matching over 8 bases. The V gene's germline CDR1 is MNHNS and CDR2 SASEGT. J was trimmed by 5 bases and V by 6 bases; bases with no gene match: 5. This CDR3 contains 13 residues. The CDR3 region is CASRSDRGYGYTF. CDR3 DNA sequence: TGTGCCAGCAGATCAGACAGGGGATATGGCTACACCTTC.

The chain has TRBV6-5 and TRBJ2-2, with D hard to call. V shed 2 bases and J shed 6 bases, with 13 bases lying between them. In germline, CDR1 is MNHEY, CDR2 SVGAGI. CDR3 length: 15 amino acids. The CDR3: CASSYQVRSAGELFF. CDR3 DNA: TGTGCCAGCAGTTACCAGGTTAGGTCAGCCGGGGAGCTGTTTTTT.

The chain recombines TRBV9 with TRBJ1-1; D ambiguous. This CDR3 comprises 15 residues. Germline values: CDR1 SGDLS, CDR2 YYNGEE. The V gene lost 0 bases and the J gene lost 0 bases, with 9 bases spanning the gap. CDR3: CASSVDVSVNTEAFF. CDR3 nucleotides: TGTGCCAGCAGCGTAGATGTCTCAGTGAACACTGAAGCTTTCTTT.

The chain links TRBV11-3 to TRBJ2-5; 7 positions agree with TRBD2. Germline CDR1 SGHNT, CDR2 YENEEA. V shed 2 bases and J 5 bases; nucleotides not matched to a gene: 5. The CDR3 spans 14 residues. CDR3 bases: TGTGCCAGCAGCTTAACCAGCGGGACGGAGACCCAGTACTTC. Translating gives CASSLTSGTETQYF.